These 26 T cell receptor beta chains were sequenced from one sample in a study of blood T cell repertoires in COVID-19. This table comes from immunoSEQ multiplex PCR, and its TCRdb copy is limited to in-frame clones, with some not included. Of about 200,000 clones in the sample, 84% were seen once. The sequenced material came from peripheral blood. Receptors originate from a human donor in a cohort sampled during active COVID-19.

This chain connects TRBV6-5 to TRBJ2-4; the D is unclear. The CDR3 runs 15 residues. V lost 10 bases and J lost 3, with 19 bases in between. The germline V gene encodes CDR1 MNHEY and CDR2 SVGAGI. The CDR3 nucleotides are TGTGCCATACAATTAAGCACGGGTGACAAAAACATTCAGTACTTC. Encoded protein: CAIQLSTGDKNIQYF.

This chain joins TRBV3-1 (or the pseudogene TRBV3-2) and TRBJ2-3, with 12 bases aligning to TRBD2. From germline, CDR1 is LGHDT and CDR2 YNNKEL (reference sequence). Losses at the gene ends were 2 bases for V and 2 bases for J; bases not matched to a gene: 14. CDR3 size: 20 residues. As DNA, the CDR3 is TGTGCCAGCAGCCAACCCGTAGGGCTAGCGGGAGGGCCCTACACAGATACGCAGTATTTT. Residues: CASSQPVGLAGGPYTDTQYF.

This chain's CDR3 is CANPQGCYQETQYF. CDR3 coding DNA: TGTGCCAACCCACAGGGTTGTTATCAAGAGACCCAGTACTTC. The chain joins TRBV19 to TRBJ2-5, with a possible D match to TRBD1 (6 bases). CDR3 length: 14 amino acids. CDR1 LNHDA and CDR2 SQIVND come from the germline V gene (reference sequence). V lost 10 bases to trimming and J lost 2 bases, with 17 bases between them.

The rearrangement joins TRBV28 to TRBJ1-5, with TRBD1 as a possible D gene (5 bases). The CDR3 has 16 amino acids. The germline V gene encodes CDR1 MDHEN and CDR2 SYDVKM. Trimming removed 5 bases at V and 0 bases at J, with 14 bases between. The CDR3 sequence is CASSLQRQPSNQPQHF. In DNA, the CDR3 is TGTGCCAGCAGTCTCCAGAGACAGCCTAGCAATCAGCCCCAGCATTTT.

The rearrangement joins TRBV5-4 to TRBJ2-3; 11 bases align to TRBD2. The CDR3 spans 17 residues. The ends lost 0 bases at V and 6 bases at J; junction bases unmatched: 9. Germline CDR1 and CDR2: SGHNT and YYREEE (reference sequence). The CDR3 reads CASSLEGSRLAGDTQYF. For the CDR3, the DNA is TGTGCCAGCAGCTTGGAGGGATCGAGACTAGCGGGGGATACGCAGTATTTT.

This clone was seen a handful of times. Other DNA variants within this sample encode the same CDR3. The chain couples TRBV5-1 to TRBJ1-1; perhaps TRBD1 as D (5 bases). Germline CDR1 and CDR2: SGHRS and YFSETQ. V was cut by 3 bases and J by 0 bases, with 9 bases left in between. The CDR3 sequence is 14 residues long. The CDR3 nucleotides are TGCGCCAGCAGCTCGCCAGGGTTGAACACTGAAGCTTTCTTT. Protein product: CASSSPGLNTEAFF.

In regard to this clone: The same CDR3 also results from other DNA sequences found in this sample. This chain connects TRBV28 to TRBJ2-7; the D is unclear. The V end was cut by 4 bases, the J end by 2 bases, with 6 bases between. From germline, CDR1 is MDHEN and CDR2 SYDVKM. The CDR3 spans 12 residues. The CDR3 loop is CASSSSAYEQYF. DNA of the CDR3: TGTGCCAGCAGTTCCTCGGCCTACGAGCAGTACTTC.

This chain uses TRBV4-1 with TRBJ2-2; a weak D match, TRBD2 (5 bases). The CDR3 contains 18 residues. In germline, CDR1 is MGHRA, CDR2 YSYEKL. Trimming took off 2 bases at V and 9 bases at J, with 25 bases between the two ends. CDR3 region: CASSQPTRSLRRTRELFF. The DNA for the CDR3 is TGCGCCAGCAGCCAACCAACCCGATCCCTCAGGAGGACCAGGGAGCTGTTTTTT.

The chain carries TRBV15 and TRBJ2-1; 13 nucleotides line up with TRBD2. The V gene's germline CDR1 is LNHNV and CDR2 YYDKDF (reference sequence). V lost 5 bases and J lost 7; bases outside the gene matches: 8. The CDR3 consists of 16 residues. The DNA for the CDR3 is TGTGCCACCAGCGGGGCGGGACTAGCGGGGACTAATGAGCAGTTCTTC. This sequence encodes CATSGAGLAGTNEQFF.

V and J are TRBV7-2 and TRBJ2-1, with a weak D call TRBD2 (5 bases). Trimming shortened V by 4 bases and J by 8 bases, and 21 bases separated the two germline ends. Germline V gives CDR1 SGHTA, CDR2 FQGNSA. There are 16 residues in the CDR3. The CDR3 DNA sequence: TGTGCCAGCAGCTCCCAATCAATGAGTAGCGCCGATGAGCAGTTCTTC. The encoded protein is CASSSQSMSSADEQFF. The full variable domain, rest sourced from reference TRBV7-2 and TRBJ2-1, is GAGVSQSPSNKVTEKGKDVELRCDPISGHTALYWYRQSLGQGLEFLIYFQGNSAPDKSGLPSDRFSAERTGGSVSTLTIQRTQQEDSAVYLCASSSQSMSSADEQFFGPGTRLTVL.

This chain joins TRBV4-2 and TRBJ2-1; no clear D. From germline, CDR1 is LGHNA and CDR2 YNFKEQ. Trimming took 2 bases from V and 8 from J, leaving 13 bases between them. The CDR3 contains 14 residues. The CDR3 loop reads CASSQRHGQDEQFF. CDR3 coding DNA: TGTGCCAGCAGCCAAAGGCACGGTCAGGATGAGCAGTTCTTC.

This chain links TRBV4-1 with TRBJ1-4, with D possibly matching TRBD1 (5 bases). The V end was cut by 0 bases, the J end by 0 bases, with 8 bases between. The CDR3 sequence is 16 residues long. The V gene's germline CDR1 is MGHRA and CDR2 YSYEKL. Here the CDR3 reads CASSQEQTATNEKLFF. The CDR3 DNA reads as TGCGCCAGCAGCCAAGAGCAGACAGCAACTAATGAAAAACTGTTTTTT.

The chain uses TRBV5-4 and TRBJ2-5; D not resolved. CDR1 is SGHNT and CDR2 is YYREEE in the germline V gene (reference sequence). Trimming removed 1 base at V and 2 bases at J, with 6 bases between. The CDR3 totals 13 residues. The CDR3: CASSLKSQETQYF. The CDR3 coding sequence is TGTGCCAGCAGCTTGAAATCACAAGAGACCCAGTACTTC.

V is TRBV19 and J is TRBJ2-4, with 7 bases aligning to TRBD1. Germline V gene lookup returns CDR1 LNHDA and CDR2 SQIVND (reference sequence). The CDR3 totals 17 residues. V lost 3 bases and J lost 0; bases outside the gene matches: 8. Here the CDR3 reads CASSIRDSTLAKNIQYF. The DNA for the CDR3 is TGTGCCAGTAGTATCCGGGACAGCACTCTAGCCAAAAACATTCAGTACTTC.

The V and J genes are TRBV19 and TRBJ2-1; 10 bases agree with TRBD2. Losses at the gene ends were 5 bases for V and 7 bases for J; bases not matched to a gene: 5. The CDR3 totals 14 residues. Germline V lookup: CDR1 LNHDA, CDR2 SQIVND (reference sequence). The CDR3 loop reads CASSASGSRNEQFF. The CDR3 coding sequence is TGTGCCAGTAGTGCTAGCGGGAGCCGAAATGAGCAGTTCTTC.

The gene calls are TRBV7-2 and TRBJ2-5; D is possibly TRBD1 (6 bases). CDR3 size: 14 residues. The germline CDR1 and CDR2 sequences are SGHTA and FQGNSA. Trimming cost V 2 bases and J 5 bases, with 12 bases left between them. The CDR3: CASSLMGQKETQYF. CDR3 DNA: TGTGCCAGCAGCTTAATGGGACAAAAGGAGACCCAGTACTTC. Based on the CDR3 plus reference TRBV7-2 and TRBJ2-5, the full variable domain is GAGVSQSPSNKVTEKGKDVELRCDPISGHTALYWYRQSLGQGLEFLIYFQGNSAPDKSGLPSDRFSAERTGGSVSTLTIQRTQQEDSAVYLCASSLMGQKETQYFGPGTRLLVL.

The chain links TRBV27 to TRBJ2-3; TRBD2 aligns across 8 bases. V shed 3 bases, J shed 5 bases, and the junction held 4 bases outside the gene matches. The CDR3 has 14 amino acids. CDR1 MNHEY and CDR2 SMNVEV come from the germline V gene (reference sequence). CDR3 sequence reads: CASSFDSGGDTQYF. Here the CDR3 DNA reads TGTGCCAGCAGTTTCGACAGCGGGGGAGATACGCAGTATTTT.

The V call is TRBV30, the J call TRBJ2-3; perhaps TRBD2 as D (6 bases). CDR1 GTSNPN and CDR2 SVGIG come from the germline V gene (reference sequence). The ends were cut back, 4 bases at V and 8 bases at J, with 13 bases in the middle. The CDR3 runs to 12 residues. The CDR3 bases are TGTGCCTGGAAGTCACTAGCATTTACGCAGTATTTT. It translates to CAWKSLAFTQYF. The full variable domain, rest sourced from reference TRBV30 and TRBJ2-3, is SQTIHQWPATLVQPVGSPLSLECTVEGTSNPNLYWYRQAAGRGLQLLFYSVGIGQISSEVPQNLSASRPQDRQFILSSKKLLLSDSGFYLCAWKSLAFTQYFGPGTRLTVL.

The genes are TRBV5-1 and TRBJ1-2; 7 bases map to TRBD1. With 4 bases clipped from V and 4 bases from J, the junction kept 4 bases outside the gene matches. The CDR3 extends over 13 amino acids. In germline, CDR1 is SGHRS, CDR2 YFSETQ. CDR3 protein: CASSPSGGYGYTF. The CDR3, as DNA: TGCGCCAGCAGCCCGTCAGGGGGCTATGGCTACACCTTC.

The chain recombines TRBV10-2 with TRBJ2-4, with D perhaps matching TRBD2 (6 bases). Germline V gene lookup returns CDR1 WSHSY and CDR2 SAAADI. This CDR3 has 17 residues. V shed 4 bases and J shed 0 bases, with 16 bases lying between them. The CDR3 loop reads CASSVSGRVVAKNIQYF. As DNA, the CDR3 is TGCGCCAGCAGTGTTAGCGGTAGGGTTGTAGCCAAAAACATTCAGTACTTC.

This chain uses TRBV10-3 with TRBJ2-1; 12 positions match TRBD2. With 5 bases clipped from V and 8 bases from J, the junction kept 4 bases outside the gene matches. CDR1 is ENHRY, CDR2 SYGVKD, per germline. CDR3 size: 14 residues. CDR3 sequence (DNA): TGTGCCATCAGTAGACTAGCGGGAGATTATGAGCAGTTCTTC. Translating it yields CAISRLAGDYEQFF.

The V gene is TRBV5-6, the J gene TRBJ2-7; tentatively, D is TRBD2 (5 bases). Looked up from germline, CDR1 is SGHDT and CDR2 is YYEEEE. The CDR3 spans 15 residues. The germline V and J ends were trimmed by 0 bases and 7 bases, with 17 bases remaining between them. In DNA, the CDR3 is TGTGCCAGCAGCTTGGCGGGCGGGCCCCATGGGGAGCAGTACTTC. Residues: CASSLAGGPHGEQYF. Together with reference TRBV5-6 and TRBJ2-7, the CDR3 gives the full variable domain: DAGVTQSPTHLIKTRGQQVTLRCSPKSGHDTVSWYQQALGQGPQFIFQYYEEEERQRGNFPDRFSGHQFPNYSSELNVNALLLGDSALYLCASSLAGGPHGEQYFGPGTRLTVT.

The chain employs TRBV7-2 and TRBJ1-5, with unresolved D. V was pared by 8 bases and J by 5 bases, with 7 bases between. The CDR3 loop spans 11 amino acids. The germline CDR1 and CDR2 sequences are SGHTA and FQGNSA. In DNA form, the CDR3 reads TGTGCCAGCGGCCAATATCAGCCCCAGCATTTT. It encodes CASGQYQPQHF.

This clone turned up a few times. The gene calls are TRBV2 and TRBJ1-1, with 7 bases matching TRBD1. The CDR3 consists of 15 residues. CDR1 is SNHLY, CDR2 FYNNEI, per germline. V was pared by 5 bases and J by 1 base, with 7 bases of the junction left unmatched. The CDR3 loop reads CASSTWGQQNTEAFF. CDR3 nucleotide sequence: TGTGCCAGCAGTACCTGGGGACAGCAGAACACTGAAGCTTTCTTT.

The rearrangement links TRBV28 to TRBJ2-1; TRBD2 matches 7 bases. V dropped 7 bases and J dropped 10; count of bases not matched to a gene: 13. The V gene's germline CDR1 is MDHEN and CDR2 SYDVKM. The CDR3 covers 14 residues. CDR3 nucleotide sequence: TGTGCCAGCACCCCGTGGGGGGAGGGCCACGAGCAGTTCTTC. Translating gives CASTPWGEGHEQFF.

This clone was observed once. This sequence joins TRBV4-2 and TRBJ2-7; tentatively, D is TRBD2 (5 bases). The V gene lost 0 bases and the J gene lost 2 bases, with 20 bases spanning the gap. From germline, CDR1 is LGHNA and CDR2 YNFKEQ. The CDR3 is 18 residues long. The CDR3 reads CASSQDATLAGFTYEQYF. CDR3 nucleotides: TGTGCCAGCAGCCAAGATGCGACCCTAGCCGGATTCACCTACGAGCAGTACTTC.